This TCR beta chain was identified in a study of T cell responses to AZD1222 COVID-19 vaccine. Study results and limitations: Unmutated variant regions are reportedly targeted by nearly half of spike-specific TCRs.

In regard to this clone: What it binds is unknown.

J was trimmed by 2 bases and V by 1 base; bases with no gene match: 14. Germline CDR1 and CDR2: LGHNA and YNFKEQ. CDR3 length equals 20 residues. The protocol was immunoSEQ multiplex PCR, while the TCRdb copy is restricted to in-frame clones and leaves out a portion. The sample gives about 100,000 clones, approximately 91% of which show up once; 16% is in the top ten. The sample consisted of peripheral blood, taken on day 0 of AZD1222 vaccination. V usage is TRBV4-2 and J usage is TRBJ2-3; 11 bases are shared with TRBD2. The sequence derives from an adult in good health. The CDR3 reads CASSQASSSGRTDFTDTQYF. The CDR3, as DNA: TGTGCCAGCAGCCAAGCCTCATCTAGCGGGAGGACAGATTTCACAGATACGCAGTATTTT.